Below are 2 T cell receptor beta chains sequenced from a single sample in a study of shared clonotypes between healthy human individuals. Terminally differentiated effector memory CD45RA+ cells were excluded from the naive CD8 cells, which were CD45RO-negative and positively selected for CCR7. The assay was immunoSEQ multiplex PCR, and TCRdb's table has in-frame clones only and misses some. The repertoire holds around 2,000,000 clones, with approximately 94% as singletons. The material sequenced was naive CD8+ T cells sorted from blood. These TCRs come from a man aged 18 to 29 in good health.

The chain couples TRBV9 to TRBJ2-2; maybe TRBD2 (5 bases). V lost 4 bases and J 2 bases, leaving 9 bases between the germline ends. CDR1 and CDR2 from the germline V gene are SGDLS and YYNGEE. This CDR3 contains 14 residues. CDR3 region: CASSLPGNTGELFF. The CDR3 DNA is TGTGCCAGCAGCCTCCCGGGAAACACCGGGGAGCTGTTTTTT.

The table lists this clone with a count of one. This sequence joins TRBV28 and TRBJ2-7; TRBD2 aligns across 7 bases. Trimming cost V 8 bases and J 4 bases; bases outside gene matches: 8. Per the germline V gene, CDR1 is MDHEN and CDR2 is SYDVKM. The CDR3 length is 13 residues. CDR3: CASAYRGVYEQYF. For the CDR3, the DNA is TGTGCCAGCGCGTATCGGGGGGTTTACGAGCAGTACTTC.